This entry features one T cell receptor beta chain sequence. This sample is drawn from a study of T cell changes during pregnancy in multiple sclerosis. Here immunoSEQ multiplex PCR was the method, and the copy in TCRdb shows in-frame clones only, minus some. The data show about 42,000 clones, around 90% seen once. This CDR3 has 15 amino acids. Germline V gene sequence: CDR1 SGHTA, CDR2 FQGTGA. The junction had 4 bases not matched to a gene; V was cut back by 4 bases and J by 2 bases. The chain links TRBV7-3 to TRBJ2-1, with TRBD2 matching over 8 bases. The source material was CD4+ T cells from peripheral blood mononuclear cells, sampled after pregnancy. The receptor comes from a female donor in good health, enrolled as a control in a pregnancy study. The CDR3 loop reads CASSSPGGTYNEQFF. For the CDR3, the DNA is TGTGCCAGCAGCTCCCCGGGGGGGACCTACAATGAGCAGTTCTTC. The entire variable domain, with the rest obtained from reference TRBV7-3 and TRBJ2-1, is as follows: GAGVSQTPSNKVTEKGKYVELRCDPISGHTALYWYRQSLGQGPEFLIYFQGTGAADDSGLPNDRFFAVRPEGSVSTLKIQRTERGDSAVYLCASSSPGGTYNEQFFGPGTRLTVL.